This TCR beta chain was obtained from a study of cytomegalovirus exposure and HLA in healthy donors. Separation from the roughly 670-subject first cohort characterized the roughly 110-subject validation cohort, to which the donors belonged. The table came from immunoSEQ multiplex PCR; TCRdb's copy has only in-frame clones and leaves some out. The table shows 80,000 to 95,000 clones, with around 96% occurring only once. Trimming left V 6 bases short and J 4 bases short, with 10 bases between. The CDR3 covers 12 residues. The germline gives CDR1 MNHEY, CDR2 SVGAGI. The receptor was isolated from a woman aged 18-35 years in good health and CMV-seronegative. J is TRBJ2-7 and V is TRBV6-5; D is unresolved. Sequenced input: PBMCs. The CDR3 bases are TGTGCCAGCAGGCCGACAATTTACGAGCAGTACTTC. It specifies CASRPTIYEQYF.